One sample yielded the 18 T cell receptor beta chains listed below, sequenced in a study of T-cell memory formation after mild COVID-19. A single record per CDR3 protein comes from TCRdb applying MiXCR to the 5' RACE reads. Of hundreds of thousands of distinct CDR3 sequences in the sample, roughly 13% were seen once. The sequenced sample consisted of PBMCs or a T cell subset sorted from them (not recorded which). These receptors were obtained from a man aged 18 to 30 who had mild COVID-19 (a few samples of this study predate the infection). Cell type and time point are not known.

This chain links TRBV18 with TRBJ1-2; D unresolved. Trimming removed 3 bases from V and 2 bases from J, with 10 bases in between. This CDR3 is 14 amino acids long. Germline assignment: CDR1 KGHSH and CDR2 LQKENI. CDR3 protein: CASSPLEGNYGYTF. The CDR3 DNA follows: TGTGCCAGCTCACCTTTGGAGGGAAACTATGGCTACACCTTC.

The genes are TRBV6-1 and TRBJ2-5, with 8 bases identical to TRBD2. Trimming took 11 bases from V and 4 from J; bases not matched to a gene: 12. The CDR3 runs 14 residues. Germline CDR1 and CDR2: MNHNS and SASEGT. The CDR3 nucleotides are TGTGCCGACTCAGGGGCGGGGGGTGCAGAGACCCAGTACTTC. It specifies CADSGAGGAETQYF.

The rearrangement uses TRBV6-5 and TRBJ1-1; unclear D gene. From germline, CDR1 is MNHEY and CDR2 SVGAGI. This CDR3 comprises 15 residues. V was trimmed by 4 bases and J by 1 base, leaving 13 bases between them. The CDR3 DNA is TGTGCCAGCAGTTTCGGGAGGGTGGGGAACACTGAAGCTTTCTTT. Translation: CASSFGRVGNTEAFF.

With regard to this clonotype: One end of the junction fails to match germline, which may point to a read error. The rearrangement links TRBV7-7 to TRBJ2-5, with D unclear. This CDR3 spans 14 amino acids. Germline loops: CDR1 SSHAT, CDR2 FNYEAQ (reference sequence). CDR3 nucleotide sequence: TGTGCTAGCAGCTTTTCACCGCGACAAGCGACCCAGTACTTC. Protein product: CASSFSPRQATQYF.

This clonotype was counted between two and nine times. The rearrangement uses TRBV5-4 and TRBJ2-3; D unclear. Germline lookup yields CDR1 SGHNT and CDR2 YYREEE (reference sequence). V dropped 0 bases and J dropped 7 bases, with 12 bases sitting between them. CDR3 length: 14 amino acids. DNA of the CDR3: TGTGCCAGCAGCTTGGTCTTACCCCCCTATACGCAGTATTTT. Protein sequence: CASSLVLPPYTQYF.

This clonotype has just a few counts. This chain links TRBV15 with TRBJ1-1; TRBD1 might be the D (5 bases). Germline CDR1 reads LNHNV; CDR2 reads YYDKDF (reference sequence). The CDR3 sequence is 13 residues long. V lost 7 bases to trimming and J lost 0 bases, with 9 bases between them. For the CDR3, the DNA is TGTGCCACCACTTCAGGGATGAACACTGAAGCTTTCTTT. This sequence encodes CATTSGMNTEAFF. Variable domain in full (rest from reference TRBV15 and TRBJ1-1): DAMVIQNPRYQVTQFGKPVTLSCSQTLNHNVMYWYQQKSSQAPKLLFHYYDKDFNNEADTPDNFQSRRPNTSFCFLDIRSPGLGDTAMYLCATTSGMNTEAFFGQGTRLTVV.

This clonotype turned up a few times. The CDR3, as DNA: TGCGCCACCCGTCGGGGAGCTGGAAACACCATATATTTT. Its translation is CATRRGAGNTIYF. The chain links TRBV5-1 to TRBJ1-3; D remains ambiguous. The length of the CDR3 is 13 residues. The germline V gene encodes CDR1 SGHRS and CDR2 YFSETQ. Trimming removed 9 bases from V and 2 bases from J, with 12 bases in between.

This chain links TRBV7-3 with TRBJ2-4; 14 bases line up with TRBD2. Per germline, CDR1 SGHTA and CDR2 FQGTGA. Losses at the gene ends were 5 bases for V and 9 bases for J; bases not matched to a gene: 6. CDR3 length equals 15 residues. CDR3 nucleotides: TGTGCCAGCAGCCCCCTAGGACTAGCGGGGGGCATTCAGTACTTC. Translated: CASSPLGLAGGIQYF.

This chain uses TRBV11-2 with TRBJ2-3; D gene unclear. The CDR3 spans 13 residues. Germline V gene sequence: CDR1 SGHAT, CDR2 FQNNGV. The germline V and J ends were trimmed by 4 bases and 6 bases, with 11 bases remaining between them. CDR3 in amino acids: CASSSLAGDTQYF. The DNA of the CDR3 is TGTGCCAGCAGCTCGCTCGCCGGGGATACGCAGTATTTT.

This clonotype has a handful of counts. This sequence joins TRBV3-1 and TRBJ2-3, with a weak D call TRBD1 (6 bases). V lost 1 base and J lost 3, with 26 bases in between. Germline V lookup: CDR1 LGHDT, CDR2 YNNKEL (reference sequence). The length of the CDR3 is 20 residues. In nucleotides, the CDR3 is TGTGCCAGCAGCCAAGGGGCCCCTTTCGAAAACAGGGCGCCAACAGATACGCAGTATTTT. The encoded protein is CASSQGAPFENRAPTDTQYF.

At least ten counts were recorded for this clonotype. V gene TRBV9 combines with J gene TRBJ2-1; perhaps TRBD1 as D (5 bases). The germline CDR1 and CDR2 sequences are SGDLS and YYNGEE. The V and J ends lost 3 bases and 10 bases respectively, with 8 bases between them. This CDR3 comprises 11 residues. The CDR3 region has the DNA TGTGCCAGCAGCGATCGACAGGAGCAGTTCTTC. This codes for CASSDRQEQFF.

The chain has TRBV2 and TRBJ2-1, with 8 bases fitting TRBD2. Trimming removed 3 bases from V and 5 bases from J; junction bases left unmatched: 6. The CDR3 has 15 residues. CDR1 is SNHLY and CDR2 is FYNNEI in the germline V gene. The CDR3 reads CASSDGRGDDNEQFF. In nucleotides, the CDR3 is TGTGCCAGCAGTGACGGGCGGGGGGACGACAATGAGCAGTTCTTC.

This clonotype has more than one count but fewer than ten. V and J are TRBV7-8 and TRBJ2-6; the D gene is possibly TRBD2 (5 bases). Trimming left V 11 bases short and J 4 bases short, with 21 bases between. CDR1 is SGHVS, CDR2 FQNEAQ, per germline. The CDR3 sequence is 16 residues long. Here the CDR3 DNA reads TGTGCCGCCCAGAGAGGGCCCCTTTTCGGGGCCAACGTCCTGACTTTC. As protein: CAAQRGPLFGANVLTF. Supplemented by reference TRBV7-8 and TRBJ2-6, the full variable domain reads GAGVSQSPRYKVAKRGQDVALRCDPISGHVSLFWYQQALGQGPEFLTYFQNEAQLDKSGLPSDRFFAERPEGSVSTLKIQRTQQEDSAVYLCAAQRGPLFGANVLTFGAGSRLTVL.

V gene TRBV5-8 combines with J gene TRBJ2-7; 12 positions agree with TRBD2. V trimming: 3 bases; J trimming: 9 bases; junction bases outside the gene matches: 10. The germline gives CDR1 SGHTS, CDR2 YDEGEE. The CDR3 covers 15 residues. The CDR3 sequence: CASSSTSGGNLPQYV. The CDR3 bases are TGTGCCAGCAGCTCCACTAGCGGGGGGAACCTTCCGCAGTACGTC.

This clonotype was seen more than once but under ten times. V and J are TRBV20-1 and TRBJ2-7; TRBD1 aligns across 12 bases. After removal of 3 bases from V and 6 bases from J, the junction contained 6 bases not matched to a gene. Per germline, CDR1 DFQATT and CDR2 SNEGSKA (reference sequence). This CDR3 region has 14 residues. CDR3 residues: CSARDGTGGVEQYF. CDR3 in DNA: TGCAGTGCTAGGGACGGGACAGGGGGCGTCGAGCAGTACTTC.

This clonotype was seen more than once but under ten times. The chain carries TRBV7-8 and TRBJ1-2, with a weak D call TRBD1 (5 bases). The length of the CDR3 is 15 residues. Trimming removed 7 bases from V and 5 bases from J, with 20 bases in between. Germline V gene data show CDR1 as SGHVS and CDR2 as FQNEAQ. The chain's CDR3 is CASNVRAGQGYGYTF. The CDR3 DNA follows: TGTGCCAGCAACGTCCGGGCCGGACAAGGATATGGCTACACCTTC. Supplemented by reference TRBV7-8 and TRBJ1-2, the full variable domain reads GAGVSQSPRYKVAKRGQDVALRCDPISGHVSLFWYQQALGQGPEFLTYFQNEAQLDKSGLPSDRFFAERPEGSVSTLKIQRTQQEDSAVYLCASNVRAGQGYGYTFGSGTRLTVV.

The table lists this clonotype with a few counts. This chain links TRBV12-3 or TRBV12-4 with TRBJ2-3; the D gene could be TRBD1 or TRBD2 (5 bases each). CDR3 size: 15 residues. Trimming removed 5 bases at V and 0 bases at J, with 12 bases between. Here the CDR3 DNA reads TGTGCCAGCAGTAGGGACGTCGCTAGCACAGATACGCAGTATTTT. Protein: CASSRDVASTDTQYF.

This chain uses TRBV6-6 with TRBJ1-5; D unclear. The CDR3 totals 14 residues. The V gene lost 7 bases and the J gene lost 5 bases, with 15 bases spanning the gap. Germline CDR1 is MNHNY and CDR2 is SVGAGI (reference sequence). The DNA for the CDR3 is TGTGCCAGCACCAAACAAGACCTCTATCAGCCCCAGCATTTT. Translating gives CASTKQDLYQPQHF.